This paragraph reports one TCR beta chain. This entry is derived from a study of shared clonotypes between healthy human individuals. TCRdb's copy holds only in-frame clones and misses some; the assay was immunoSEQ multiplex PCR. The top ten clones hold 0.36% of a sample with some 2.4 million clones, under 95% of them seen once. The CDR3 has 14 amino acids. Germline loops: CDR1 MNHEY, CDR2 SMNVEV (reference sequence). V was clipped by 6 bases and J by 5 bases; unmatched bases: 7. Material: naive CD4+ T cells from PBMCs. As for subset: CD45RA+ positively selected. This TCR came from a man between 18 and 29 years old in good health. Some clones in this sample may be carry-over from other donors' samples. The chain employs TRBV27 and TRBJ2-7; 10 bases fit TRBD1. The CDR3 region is CASSLGQGWNEQYF. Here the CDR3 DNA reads TGTGCCAGCAGCCTGGGACAGGGGTGGAACGAGCAGTACTTC.